This T cell receptor beta chain derives from a study of CD8+ T cells in alopecia areata. Study-level results: It was lesional scalp, especially alopecia totalis/universalis, that showed higher clonality than normal scalp.

The germline V gene encodes CDR1 GTSNPN and CDR2 SVGIG (reference sequence). The CDR3 covers 15 residues. V lost 4 bases and J lost 4; bases outside the gene matches: 8. Concerning this clone: Its antigen remains unidentified.

RNA, once extracted, was reverse transcribed into cDNA for use as the sequencing template. Measured with immunoSEQ multiplex PCR; TCRdb has only the in-frame clones, and not every one. Here the sample spans roughly 150,000 clones, about three fifths being singletons. Sequenced material: CD4+ T cells sorted from blood. This chain connects TRBV30 to TRBJ2-2, with 8 bases aligning to TRBD2. The TCR originated in a human donor in good health. In DNA form, the CDR3 reads TGTGCCTGGAAGAAAGTAGCGGGAACCACCGGGGAGCTGTTTTTT. Its protein is CAWKKVAGTTGELFF.